These 17 T cell receptor beta chains share one sample of origin, sequenced in a study of radiation and T cells in renal cell carcinoma. Sequencing was performed with immunoSEQ multiplex PCR; in TCRdb, only in-frame clones are kept and a portion is missing. The table lists 10,000 or so clones, 50% to 65% of them singletons. Treatment given: treatment-naive control, cytoreductive nephrectomy. The sample was tumor tissue, taken from a patient whose treatment was nephrectomy without radiotherapy. The receptors come from a man aged 35 to 55 with renal cell carcinoma.

V usage is TRBV28 and J usage is TRBJ2-3, with D possibly called TRBD1 or TRBD2 (5 bases each). The CDR3 is 13 amino acids. V lost 3 bases to trimming and J lost 4 bases, with 8 bases between them. Germline CDR1 is MDHEN and CDR2 is SYDVKM. The CDR3 nucleotides are TGTGCCAGCAGTTTTAGGGGACCAGATACGCAGTATTTT. Translation: CASSFRGPDTQYF.

CDR3 residues: CASSSGTNTEAFF. CDR3 DNA: TGTGCCAGCAGCTCTGGGACGAACACTGAAGCTTTCTTT. This chain links TRBV13 with TRBJ1-1, with a possible D match to TRBD1 (5 bases). The CDR3 consists of 13 residues. Germline loops: CDR1 PRHDT, CDR2 FYEKMQ (reference sequence). Trimming shortened V by 4 bases and J by 1 base, and 7 bases separated the two germline ends.

The V and J genes are TRBV7-2 and TRBJ1-5; possible D gene TRBD1, 5 bases. The CDR3 spans 14 residues. V lost 4 bases and J lost 5, with 12 bases in between. In germline, CDR1 is SGHTA, CDR2 FQGNSA. CDR3 protein: CASSSPGTHQPQHF. For the CDR3, the DNA is TGTGCCAGCAGCTCCCCGGGGACCCATCAGCCCCAGCATTTT.

In its sample, this clone was seen a few times. This sequence joins TRBV2 and TRBJ1-5; 11 bases match TRBD1. The V gene's germline CDR1 is SNHLY and CDR2 FYNNEI. CDR3 length: 15 residues. Trimming removed 4 bases from V and 5 bases from J; junction bases left unmatched: 4. The CDR3 protein is CASSGDRGIYQPQHF. DNA of the CDR3: TGTGCCAGCAGTGGGGACAGGGGGATCTATCAGCCCCAGCATTTT.

The chain carries TRBV27 and TRBJ2-7, with TRBD2 matching 7 bases. The CDR3 extends over 14 amino acids. The junction had 5 bases not matched to a gene; V was cut back by 6 bases and J by 0 bases. In germline, CDR1 is MNHEY, CDR2 SMNVEV (reference sequence). CDR3 sequence (DNA): TGTGCCAGCAGGAATGGCGGGAGCTCCTACGAGCAGTACTTC. Residues: CASRNGGSSYEQYF.

The V and J genes are TRBV9 and TRBJ2-1, with 10 bases fitting TRBD2. Trimming at V came to 2 bases and at J to 7 bases, leaving 6 bases not matched to a gene. The CDR3 contains 15 residues. Germline values: CDR1 SGDLS, CDR2 YYNGEE. Written as DNA, the CDR3 is TGTGCCAGCAGCGTTAGCGGGAGGTCGAATAATGAGCAGTTCTTC. It specifies CASSVSGRSNNEQFF. Complete variable domain (other parts from reference TRBV9 and TRBJ2-1): DSGVTQTPKHLITATGQRVTLRCSPRSGDLSVYWYQQSLDQGLQFLIQYYNGEERAKGNILERFSAQQFPDLHSELNLSSLELGDSALYFCASSVSGRSNNEQFFGPGTRLTVL.

The chain combines TRBV28 with TRBJ2-2, with TRBD2 matching 9 bases. Germline lookup yields CDR1 MDHEN and CDR2 SYDVKM. With V trimmed by 4 bases and J by 4 bases, 7 bases remained unmatched. CDR3 size: 16 residues. DNA for the CDR3: TGTGCCAGCAGTTCCGTAGCGGGAGTAGGCACCGGGGAGCTGTTTTTT. Protein product: CASSSVAGVGTGELFF.

The chain links TRBV7-2 to TRBJ2-3; TRBD2 agrees at 7 bases. The V segment lost 4 bases and the J segment 3 bases; nucleotides outside the gene matches: 7. This CDR3 contains 15 residues. CDR1 SGHTA and CDR2 FQGNSA come from the germline V gene. CDR3 coding DNA: TGTGCCAGCAGCTCGCGCGGGAGTTCGACAGATACGCAGTATTTT. Its protein is CASSSRGSSTDTQYF. Using reference TRBV7-2 and TRBJ2-3 for the parts outside the CDR3, the full variable domain is GAGVSQSPSNKVTEKGKDVELRCDPISGHTALYWYRQSLGQGLEFLIYFQGNSAPDKSGLPSDRFSAERTGGSVSTLTIQRTQQEDSAVYLCASSSRGSSTDTQYFGPGTRLTVL.

The chain links TRBV5-1 to TRBJ2-5, with a tentative D call TRBD1 (6 bases). The V gene's germline CDR1 is SGHRS and CDR2 YFSETQ. The CDR3 has 13 amino acids. V lost 5 bases to trimming and J lost 5 bases, with 13 bases between them. The CDR3 is CASRGDNGETQYF. The CDR3 nucleotides read TGCGCCAGCAGAGGGGACAACGGGGAGACCCAGTACTTC. Filled out from reference TRBV5-1 and TRBJ2-5, the complete variable domain reads KAGVTQTPRYLIKTRGQQVTLSCSPISGHRSVSWYQQTPGQGLQFLFEYFSETQRNKGNFPGRFSGRQFSNSRSEMNVSTLELGDSALYLCASRGDNGETQYFGPGTRLLVL.

J is TRBJ2-7 and V is TRBV30, with 10 bases aligning to TRBD1. V was pared by 3 bases and J by 2 bases, with 4 bases of the junction left unmatched. Germline V gives CDR1 GTSNPN, CDR2 SVGIG (reference sequence). The CDR3 is 14 amino acids. CDR3 sequence: CAWSLTGGPYEQYF. DNA for the CDR3: TGTGCCTGGAGCTTGACAGGGGGCCCCTACGAGCAGTACTTC.

This clone is large by share. This rearrangement joins TRBV7-9 to TRBJ2-1, with 7 nucleotides matching TRBD2. Germline CDR1 and CDR2: SEHNR and FQNEAQ (reference sequence). The V segment lost 10 bases and the J segment 6 bases; nucleotides outside the gene matches: 6. The CDR3 has 12 amino acids. The CDR3 protein is CATEGRANEQFF. The CDR3 region has the DNA TGTGCCACGGAAGGGAGGGCCAATGAGCAGTTCTTC.

The rearrangement uses TRBV5-1 and TRBJ2-3, with TRBD2 as a possible D gene (6 bases). The V and J ends lost 2 bases and 6 bases respectively, with 13 bases between them. Germline-derived CDR1 and CDR2 are SGHRS and YFSETQ. CDR3 size: 14 residues. The CDR3, as DNA: TGCGCCAGCAGCTTACGGGACTCTCGTGATACGCAGTATTTT. Translated, it gives CASSLRDSRDTQYF. Supplemented by reference TRBV5-1 and TRBJ2-3, the full variable domain reads KAGVTQTPRYLIKTRGQQVTLSCSPISGHRSVSWYQQTPGQGLQFLFEYFSETQRNKGNFPGRFSGRQFSNSRSEMNVSTLELGDSALYLCASSLRDSRDTQYFGPGTRLTVL.

The gene calls are TRBV5-6 and TRBJ1-4, with TRBD1 as a possible D gene (5 bases). Trimming removed 0 bases from V and 4 bases from J, with 7 bases in between. CDR1 is SGHDT and CDR2 is YYEEEE in the germline V gene. The CDR3 has 14 amino acids. The CDR3 sequence is CASSLGQHNEKLFF. In DNA form, the CDR3 reads TGTGCCAGCAGCTTGGGACAGCATAATGAAAAACTGTTTTTT.

This clone was seen only a few times. The V call is TRBV27, the J call TRBJ2-1; perhaps TRBD2 as D (6 bases). Germline V lookup: CDR1 MNHEY, CDR2 SMNVEV (reference sequence). V lost 6 bases and J 2 bases, leaving 14 bases between the germline ends. The CDR3 loop spans 15 amino acids. Here the CDR3 reads CASRGGGNAYNEQFF. The CDR3 region has the DNA TGTGCCAGCAGGGGTGGGGGGAACGCCTACAATGAGCAGTTCTTC.

The rearrangement links TRBV29-1 to TRBJ2-5, with D maybe TRBD2 (6 bases). Trimming removed 7 bases from V and 4 bases from J, with 16 bases in between. The CDR3 is 13 residues long. Germline V CDR1 and CDR2: SQVTM, ANQGSEA. The CDR3 DNA is TGCAGCGCCCCGGCCTTGGGGGGAGAGACCCAGTACTTC. Amino acids: CSAPALGGETQYF.

This clone counts as large. The chain uses TRBV28 and TRBJ2-7; 7 positions agree with TRBD1. J lost 0 bases, V lost 6 bases, and 5 bases had no gene match. The germline V gene encodes CDR1 MDHEN and CDR2 SYDVKM. The CDR3 sequence is 14 residues long. The CDR3 DNA reads TGTGCCAGCAGGAACAGGGGCAGCTCCTACGAGCAGTACTTC. It encodes CASRNRGSSYEQYF.

This clone has just a few counts. V is TRBV9 and J is TRBJ1-1; 8 bases align to TRBD1. CDR3 size: 15 residues. Germline V gene lookup returns CDR1 SGDLS and CDR2 YYNGEE. V gave up 0 bases and J gave up 2 bases; unmatched junction bases: 3. DNA for the CDR3: TGTGCCAGCAGCGTAGGGGACAGGCAAAACACTGAAGCTTTCTTT. This codes for CASSVGDRQNTEAFF.